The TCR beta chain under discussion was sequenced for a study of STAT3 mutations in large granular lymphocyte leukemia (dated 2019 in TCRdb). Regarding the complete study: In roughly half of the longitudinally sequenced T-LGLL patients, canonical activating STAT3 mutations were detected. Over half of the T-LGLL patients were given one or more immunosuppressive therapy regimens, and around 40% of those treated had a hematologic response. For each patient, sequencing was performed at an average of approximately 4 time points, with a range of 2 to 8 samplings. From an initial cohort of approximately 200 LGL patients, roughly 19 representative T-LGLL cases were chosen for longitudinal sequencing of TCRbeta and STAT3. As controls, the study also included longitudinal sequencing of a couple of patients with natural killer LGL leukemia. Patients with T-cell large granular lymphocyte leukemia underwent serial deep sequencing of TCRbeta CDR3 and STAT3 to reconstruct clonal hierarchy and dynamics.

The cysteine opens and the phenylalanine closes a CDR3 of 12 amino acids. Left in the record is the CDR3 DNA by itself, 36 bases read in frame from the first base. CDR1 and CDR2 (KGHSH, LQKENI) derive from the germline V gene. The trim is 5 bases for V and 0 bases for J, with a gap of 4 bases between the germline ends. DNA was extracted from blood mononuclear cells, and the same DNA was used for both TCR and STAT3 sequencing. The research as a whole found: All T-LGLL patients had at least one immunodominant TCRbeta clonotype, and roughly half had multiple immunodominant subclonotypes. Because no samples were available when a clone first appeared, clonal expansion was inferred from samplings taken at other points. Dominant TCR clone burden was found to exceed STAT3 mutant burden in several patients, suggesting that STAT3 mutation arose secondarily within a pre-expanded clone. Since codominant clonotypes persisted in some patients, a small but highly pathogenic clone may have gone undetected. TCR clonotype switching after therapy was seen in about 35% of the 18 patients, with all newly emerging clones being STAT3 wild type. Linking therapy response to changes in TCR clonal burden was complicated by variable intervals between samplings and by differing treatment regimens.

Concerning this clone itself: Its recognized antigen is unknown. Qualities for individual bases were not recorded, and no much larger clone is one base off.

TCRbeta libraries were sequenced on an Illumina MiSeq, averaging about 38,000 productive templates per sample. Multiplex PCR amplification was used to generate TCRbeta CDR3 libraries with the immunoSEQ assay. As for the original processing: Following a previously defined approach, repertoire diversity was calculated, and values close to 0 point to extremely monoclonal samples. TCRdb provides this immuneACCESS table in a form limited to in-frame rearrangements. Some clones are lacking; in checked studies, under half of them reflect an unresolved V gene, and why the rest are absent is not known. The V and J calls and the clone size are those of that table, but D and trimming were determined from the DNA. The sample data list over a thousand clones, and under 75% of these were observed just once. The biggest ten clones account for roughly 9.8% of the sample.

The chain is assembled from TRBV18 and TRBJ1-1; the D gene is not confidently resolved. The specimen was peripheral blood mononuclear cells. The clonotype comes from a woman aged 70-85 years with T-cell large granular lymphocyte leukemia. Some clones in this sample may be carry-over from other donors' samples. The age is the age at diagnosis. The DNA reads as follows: TGTGCCAGCTCAAGTATGAACACTGAAGCTTTCTTT. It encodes CASSSMNTEAFF.